This T cell receptor beta chain is from a study of a mutant IDH1 vaccine in newly diagnosed glioma. Looking at the study overall: Treated patients showed a male proportion of approximately 62%, a female proportion of approximately 40%, and a mean age of about 44 years. Before enrollment, patients got radiotherapy alone, temozolomide alone, or mostly the combination. Overall study findings and caveats: It seemed that pseudoprogression was not linked to changes in the top peripheral T cell clonotypes.

TCRdb keeps only in-frame clones here, not all; method: immunoSEQ multiplex PCR. The repertoire has approximately 50,000 clones, around three quarters of them found once; the top ten carry roughly 5%. V lost 7 bases and J lost 6, with 17 bases in between. CDR1 and CDR2 (germline): LGHNT, FRNRAP. CDR3 size: 14 residues. Concerning this clone: Its specificity is not known.

Time point given: week 47, end of study. Doses consisted of 300 ug of mutant IDH1 20-mer peptide each, paired with topical imiquimod. New IDH1-mutant, ATRX-lost WHO grade 3 or 4 astrocytomas occurred in donors. The clonotype comes from a woman aged 40-49 years with glioma. Some clones in this sample may be carry-over from other donors' samples. Source: PBMCs, taken from a glioma patient whose treatment included an IDH1 peptide vaccine. The gene calls are TRBV12-5 and TRBJ2-3; weak D call: TRBD1 (5 bases). In nucleotides, the CDR3 is TGTGCTAGTGCTCAAGAAGGGGTACGGGATACGCAGTATTTT. It codes for CASAQEGVRDTQYF.